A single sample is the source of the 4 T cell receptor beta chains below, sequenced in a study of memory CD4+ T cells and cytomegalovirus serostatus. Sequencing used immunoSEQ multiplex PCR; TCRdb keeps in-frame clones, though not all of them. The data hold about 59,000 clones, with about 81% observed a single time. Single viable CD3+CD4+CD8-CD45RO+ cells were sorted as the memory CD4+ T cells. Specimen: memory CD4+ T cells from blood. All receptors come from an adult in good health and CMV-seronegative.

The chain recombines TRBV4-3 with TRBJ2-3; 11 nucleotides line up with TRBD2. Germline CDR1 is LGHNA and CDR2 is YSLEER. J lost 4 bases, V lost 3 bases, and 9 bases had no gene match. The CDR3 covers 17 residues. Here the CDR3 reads CASSHLTSGEVADTQYF. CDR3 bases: TGCGCCAGCAGCCACCTGACTAGCGGGGAAGTAGCAGATACGCAGTATTTT.

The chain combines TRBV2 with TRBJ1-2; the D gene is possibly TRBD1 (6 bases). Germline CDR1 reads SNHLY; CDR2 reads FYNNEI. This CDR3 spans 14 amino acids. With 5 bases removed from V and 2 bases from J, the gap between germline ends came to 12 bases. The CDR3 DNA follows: TGTGCCAGCAGTATCACAGGGAACAACTATGGCTACACCTTC. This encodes CASSITGNNYGYTF.

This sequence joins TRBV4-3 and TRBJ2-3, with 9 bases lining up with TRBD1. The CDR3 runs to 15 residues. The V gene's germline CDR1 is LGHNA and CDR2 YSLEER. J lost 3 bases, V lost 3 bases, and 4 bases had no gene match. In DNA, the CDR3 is TGCGCCAGCAGCCAGGGACAGGGTGGGACAGATACGCAGTATTTT. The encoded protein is CASSQGQGGTDTQYF.

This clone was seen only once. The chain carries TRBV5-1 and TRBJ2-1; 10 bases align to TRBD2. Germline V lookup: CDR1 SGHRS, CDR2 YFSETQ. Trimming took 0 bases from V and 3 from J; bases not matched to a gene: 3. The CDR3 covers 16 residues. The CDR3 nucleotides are TGCGCCAGCAGCTTGGCGCCTAGCGGGAGCTACAATGAGCAGTTCTTC. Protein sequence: CASSLAPSGSYNEQFF.